A selection of T cell receptor beta chains follows, all from one sample in a study of shared clonotypes between healthy human individuals. Clones were sequenced by immunoSEQ multiplex PCR, and TCRdb holds only the in-frame ones, with some missing. The sample includes about 2.3 million clones, 85% to 95% of them seen just once. Source material: naive CD4+ T cells from PBMCs. These receptors were collected from a man aged 18 to 29 in good health. Some clones in this sample may be carry-over from other donors' samples. Both conserved end residues are part of each CDR3. The D gene is left open where the match is weak. Size tells how often a clone was seen (once, few, many) or the class of an expanded clone, and some rows leave it out.

size	V	D	J	CDR3	DNA
.	TRBV7-3	.	TRBJ2-1	CASSLVGVGGNEQFF	TGTGCCAGCAGCTTAGTAGGGGTAGGAGGCAATGAGCAGTTCTTC
.	TRBV14	.	TRBJ2-7	CASSQVIGSYEQYF	TGTGCCAGCAGCCAAGTGATCGGATCCTACGAGCAGTACTTC
.	TRBV7-2	.	TRBJ1-1	CASSSTRLNTEAFF	TGTGCCAGCAGCAGTACCCGGCTGAACACTGAAGCTTTCTTT
.	TRBV5-8	.	TRBJ2-7	CASSLTGTSYEQYF	TGTGCCAGCAGCCTGACCGGGACTTCCTACGAGCAGTACTTC
.	TRBV28	.	TRBJ1-2	CASSSPPAPGYTF	TGTGCCAGCAGTTCACCCCCGGCTCCTGGCTACACCTTC
.	TRBV19	.	TRBJ2-2	CASSTQGSNTGELFF	TGTGCCAGTAGTACACAGGGATCGAACACCGGGGAGCTGTTTTTT
.	TRBV11-2	.	TRBJ2-7	CASSSPIRTYEQYF	TGTGCCAGCAGCTCTCCCATTAGGACCTACGAGCAGTACTTC
once	TRBV10-3	TRBD2	TRBJ2-2	CAISPGTTNTGELFF	TGTGCCATCAGTCCCGGGACTACGAACACCGGGGAGCTGTTTTTT
.	TRBV5-1	.	TRBJ2-1	CASSLDSDRDEQFF	TGCGCCAGCAGCTTGGATAGCGACAGAGATGAGCAGTTCTTC
.	TRBV28	.	TRBJ2-1	CASLGGGRFNEQFF	TGTGCCAGCCTCGGGGGAGGTAGGTTCAATGAGCAGTTCTTC